This T cell receptor (beta chain) was retrieved from a study of cytomegalovirus exposure and HLA in healthy donors (dated by TCRdb to about 2017). About the study as a whole: An earlier analysis of some 620 of the donors reported around 280 Gb of sequence data and around 110 million unique TCR beta sequences obtained from approximately 180 million T cells. Approximately 330 gigabases of sequencing data and 70 million to 95 million unique TCR sequences made up an early release that covered approximately 620 HLA-typed donors. Of the approximately 400 genotyped donors, more than 75% were placed in the genetic ancestry cluster associated with self-reported Caucasian donors. The study was designed to test whether signatures of past pathogen exposure could be identified by cataloging public T cell receptors. The study profiled the T cell repertoires of 550 to 700 subjects by immunosequencing and related them to cytomegalovirus serostatus. In addition to the first cohort of 650 to 750 subjects, a separate validation cohort of 100 to 150 different subjects was used. To predict cytomegalovirus infection status, the study brought together high-throughput TCR immunosequencing, statistical association of individual TCRs with disease status, and machine learning. To study patterns of TCR occurrence, a later analysis re-analyzed previously published TCR beta repertoires from 550 to 800 donors and added high-resolution HLA genotyping. Rather than using new phenotypic data, the later analysis identified candidate immune exposures from TCR beta sequences and from how often those sequences occurred across donors. In an earlier analysis of 500 to 650 of the donors, high-throughput TCR beta sequencing was used to judge whether each TCR beta V gene segment behaved as functional or pseudogenic. Donor age, sex, ethnicity and CMV serostatus were collected together with the repertoire data. In a later genetic analysis, genome-wide SNP genotypes for about 55% of the roughly 700 donors were used, and that subset was treated as a discovery cohort. Every repertoire in the discovery cohort had been generated on one and the same sequencing platform. Class I and class II HLA loci were covered by the typing at four-digit resolution. The number of donors typed differed by locus, with about 629-630 for A, B, C, DRB1 and DQB1, 522 for DQA1, over 600 for DPA1, and around 450 for DPB1. Because of strong linkage in the cohort, roughly five DR-DQ haplotypes were treated as single units for association and clustering. Across 300 to 400 genotyped donors of the cohort, an average of roughly 230,000 unique TCR beta nucleotide sequences per donor were sequenced, and approximately 17% of those sequences were non-productive.

On this clone itself: Its antigen target is currently unknown. Base qualities were left out, and no much larger clone turns up one base away.

Study-level results and caveats: According to a later genetic analysis, donors in an Asian-associated ancestry cluster had fewer N-insertions in productive TCRs than the approximately 710-donor mean. In a later analysis, most CMV-associated TCR beta chains were found to appear HLA-restricted, with HLA associations seemingly driven largely by CMV exposure. A cluster of highly shared sequence variants was judged likely to be a technical artifact of the sequencing pipeline. A further reported finding was that TCR beta sequences accurately predicted the HLA-A and HLA-B alleles for most subjects in the first cohort. A few of the identified cytomegalovirus-associated TCR beta chains were confirmed in vitro to be specific for cytomegalovirus antigens. Around 16 rarely observed V segments, including chromosome 9 orphons, were excluded from the earlier analysis of a few hundred of the donors because counts were too low. The cohort was sequenced for TCR beta chains only, and without alpha or paired-chain data the features that could be detected were limited. Roughly uniform sequencing depth across donors was assumed in presence/absence analyses, although this assumption may not hold. HLA typing was unavailable for some donors at each locus, so association tests used only the typed subset. At a false discovery rate of 0.05, a later analysis linked about 16,000 TCR beta sequences to specific HLA alleles. In the study, 150 to 200 TCR beta chains were listed as associated with cytomegalovirus. For the cohort, immune exposure information was limited to CMV serostatus. A later analysis reported that several top co-occurrence clusters appeared linked to parvovirus B19, influenza, CMV and Epstein-Barr virus. The 87-base-pair reads could not distinguish some IMGT-functional V segments, including TRBV6-2 and TRBV6-3, so those segments were excluded. Correlated functional status among segregating V segments might reflect linkage disequilibrium, but an unknown experimental factor could not be ruled out. The classifier was reported to diagnose cytomegalovirus status with high specificity and sensitivity in both the original and validation cohorts. Most TCR sequences were observed very rarely across donors, whereas some public TCRs were present in many individuals. The authors suggested that the approach could potentially be extended to other disease states and immunological phenotypes. In a later analysis, TCR association rates were found to vary across HLA loci, with the most associated TCRs seen for DRB1 alleles and the fewest for HLA-C alleles. In a later genetic analysis, a missense DCLRE1C variant was associated with V-gene and J-gene trimming of TCR beta chains, and the association was replicated in an independent cohort. An earlier analysis of approximately 500 of the donors showed that most TCR beta V segments appeared in productive rearrangements either about 90% or about 30% of the time, which broadly matched IMGT annotations. When HLA alleles, especially DR and DQ, strongly co-occurred, attributing TCR associations to individual alleles was difficult. In a later analysis, HLA-associated TCR beta chains were found to be more clonally expanded and to have lower generation probabilities than equally common non-associated chains.

CDR1 and CDR2 were assigned from the germline V gene (reference sequence) as LNHDA and SQIVND. V is clipped by 5 bases and J by 7 bases, and the sequence between their germline boundaries is 12 bases long. The CDR3 measures 13 amino acids from cysteine to phenylalanine. CDR3 DNA only is kept here, 39 bases in frame from base 1. Libraries were made using the immunoSEQ multiplex PCR assay. For the multiplex PCR, a mixture combining 60 forward primers for TCR Vbeta segments and 13 reverse primers for TCR Jbeta segments was used. Amplification of the CDR3 region of rearranged TCR beta genes was performed with a multiplex PCR assay on genomic DNA. On the Illumina HiSeq System, the amplified TCR beta libraries were sequenced as 87-base-pair reads. In the original analysis: Across the 500 to 700 repertoires, a later analysis counted roughly 77 million unique TCR beta chains, 8.5 million to 12 million of which were shared by at least two donors. To remove PCR and sequencing errors, raw reads were error-corrected and collapsed into unique sequences using a nearest-neighbor algorithm that merged closely related sequences. Alignment of CDR3 sequences to IMGT reference sequences was used to assign V, D and J gene segments. For a sequence to be retained, a match of at least six nucleotides was required to both a V gene segment and a J gene segment. Rearrangements were called productive when the CDR3 lacked stop codons and stayed in frame with V and J; all others were non-productive. Following IMGT convention, CDR3 was defined as the stretch from the second conserved V-encoded cysteine up to the conserved J-encoded phenylalanine. The earlier analysis of some 600 of the donors excluded sequences that lacked an unambiguous match to a single V gene segment. In an earlier analysis of more than 500 of the donors, a V segment was called functional when productive rearrangements were above 56.7%, and segregating when the standard deviation between donors exceeded 5%. A statistical classification framework was built for diagnosing cytomegalovirus status from the catalog of TCR beta chain sequences. In a later analysis, V and J genes were assigned by comparing TCR nucleotide sequences against IMGT/GENE-DB human TR gene sequences. Using the TCRdist pipeline, a later analysis assigned CDR3 sequences along with most-parsimonious VDJ recombination scenarios. In a later analysis, each TCR beta chain was defined by its CDR3 amino acid sequence together with its V-gene family, and reads without a unique V-gene family were excluded. As a way to deal with suspected cross-contamination and a sequencing artifact, a later analysis dropped nearly 600 nucleotide sequences that were highly shared and had low generation probability. In a later analysis, a clonal expansion index for each public chain was calculated from normalized within-repertoire ranks of inferred template counts. In a later analysis, generation probabilities were computed with a VDJ recombination model fitted to out-of-frame rearrangements, and the resulting probabilities were checked against IGoR. A later analysis scored TCR-TCR, TCR-HLA and TCR-CMV co-occurrence with hypergeometric tests, applying a repertoire-size bias correction to TCR pairs. In a later analysis, false discovery rates were estimated by permuting HLA or CMV assignments 20 times. In a later analysis, co-occurring TCRs were grouped with DBSCAN, and TCRdist sequence similarity was added when clustering was performed within HLA-allele-positive subsets. Repertoires with fewer than 30,000 or more than 120,000 public chains, plus five repertoires with anomalous nucleotide sharing, were excluded from co-occurrence clustering. As stored in TCRdb, this immuneACCESS dataset retains in-frame rearrangements with V and J assigned. A fraction of the clones does not appear; measured against another copy, unresolved V genes explain less than half of the discrepancy, and the remainder lacks a known reason. The V and J calls and clone size come from that table; D and trimming were worked out from the DNA. The sample table records 85,000 to 120,000 clones; approximately 82% of these occur just once. The ten largest clonotypes hold around 2.5% of the sample.

In total, 500 to 700 healthy bone marrow donors made up the cohort. At the time of sampling, all cohort members were nominally healthy, though unrecorded immune exposures were likely present. The donor was CMV seronegative and belonged to the group of approximately 320 seronegative cohort members. Each donor provided a peripheral blood sample, and peripheral blood mononuclear cells were used for TCR beta sequencing. The Qiagen DNeasy Blood Extraction Kit was used to extract genomic DNA from the blood cell samples. The source of this sequence is a man aged 40-50 years in good health and CMV-seronegative. Sequencing was done on a sample of PBMCs. The chain is encoded by TRBV19 joined to TRBJ1-5, with TRBD1 as a weak D call on 5 bases. In nucleotides, the sequence is TGTGCCAGTAGTGAGCAGGGTACCCAGCCCCAGCATTTT. Translated, this gives CASSEQGTQPQHF.